A selection of T cell receptor beta chains follows, all from one sample in a study of human T cells and chemical hapten exposure. MiXCR, run by TCRdb on the RACE reads, gives a single entry per CDR3 protein. The data contain 190,000 or so distinct CDR3 sequences, about 25% of them singletons. Specimen: whole blood, collected in connection with sensitization to the hapten diphenylcyclopropenone (DPC). These receptors were taken from a woman in her thirties or forties with alopecia areata. Some clones in this sample may be carry-over from other donors' samples. Both conserved end residues are trimmed from each CDR3.

>TRBV11-2|13|TRBJ2-1
ASSLSTGSANEQF
>TRBV4-3|14|TRBJ2-2
ASSQQRGPGTGELF
>TRBV10-3|11|TRBJ1-2
AAGRQTNYGYT
>TRBV20-1|15|TRBJ2-2
SASGRAKIWNTGELF
>TRBV6-2/TRBV6-3|9|TRBJ1-1
ASRTGAGAF
>TRBV6-2/TRBV6-3|14|TRBJ2-2
ASTYEDWTNTGELF
>TRBV20-1|11|TRBJ1-4
SASRAGSEKLF
>TRBV6-2/TRBV6-3|13|TRBJ1-2
ASSYAPGDNYGYT
>TRBV5-1|11|TRBJ2-7
ASSPGQGFEQY
>TRBV6-2/TRBV6-3|16|TRBJ2-1
ASSSVGTSGSSYNEQF
>TRBV4-3|11|TRBJ2-4
ASSQDEGNIQY
>TRBV28|13|TRBJ1-1
ASSPTDRLNTEAF
>TRBV20-1|10|TRBJ1-1
SARDTRRVAF
>TRBV20-1|12|TRBJ2-7
SARDLASGRKQY
>TRBV3-1|11|TRBJ2-5
ASSQSGPNTQY
>TRBV4-1|11|TRBJ2-2
ASSQGEWWELF
>TRBV12-3/TRBV12-4|10|TRBJ1-2
ASSLTHYGYT
>TRBV28|11|TRBJ1-2
ASSTGVNYGYT
>TRBV11-2|12|TRBJ2-5
ASGGSGWPETQY
>TRBV7-2|13|TRBJ2-3
ASSRSGAPTDTQY
>TRBV20-1|8|TRBJ2-7
SARVREQY
>TRBV5-1|12|TRBJ2-7
ASSWGGGSYEQY